The 18 T cell receptor beta chains listed next were all sequenced from one sample in a study of CD8 T cells in Susac syndrome. Random hexamers were used to reverse transcribe roughly 0.5 to 1 ug of RNA. Each CDR3 protein gets one entry after TCRdb re-called the immunoSEQ multiplex PCR reads with MiXCR. There are about 140,000 distinct CDR3 sequences in the sample; more than 85% occur only once, and 0.13% to 0.15% lies in the top ten. What was sequenced was CD4+ T cells from PBMCs. These receptors originate from a human donor with Susac syndrome.

Note on this clonotype: The junction does not match germline at one end; this may be a read error. The chain is built from TRBV3-1 and TRBJ2-1; D tentatively reads TRBD1 or TRBD2 (6 bases each). The CDR3 contains 12 residues. Germline V lookup: CDR1 LGHDT, CDR2 YNNKEL (reference sequence). The CDR3 spells CASSQERGPGSF. The DNA of the CDR3 is TGTGCCAGCAGCCAAGAACGGGGGCCAGGCTCCTTC.

V gene TRBV4-1 combines with J gene TRBJ2-6; no clear D gene. Trimming left V 0 bases short and J 1 base short, with 16 bases between. Germline V gives CDR1 MGHRA, CDR2 YSYEKL. The length of the CDR3 is 19 residues. CDR3 nucleotides: TGCGCCAGCAGCCAAGATCTTGTGGGCTCGGCTTCTGGGGCCAACGTCCTGACTTTC. It encodes CASSQDLVGSASGANVLTF.

This rearrangement joins TRBV7-3 to TRBJ1-1; 10 bases agree with TRBD1. Germline loops: CDR1 SGHTA, CDR2 FQGTGA. After removal of 2 bases from V and 3 bases from J, the junction contained 9 bases not matched to a gene. This CDR3 is 17 amino acids long. The CDR3 spells CASSLFALGTGDTEAFF. The CDR3 region has the DNA TGTGCCAGCAGCTTATTTGCCCTAGGGACAGGGGACACTGAAGCTTTCTTT.

The chain's CDR3 is CSAGQGAFYGYTF. CDR3 nucleotide sequence: TGCAGTGCTGGACAGGGGGCCTTCTATGGCTACACCTTC. J is TRBJ1-2 and V is TRBV20-1, with TRBD1 identical over 11 bases. Germline V lookup: CDR1 DFQATT, CDR2 SNEGSKA (reference sequence). V lost 5 bases and J lost 4; bases outside the gene matches: 3. The CDR3 consists of 13 residues.

The chain couples TRBV20-1 to TRBJ1-2; a possible D gene is TRBD1 (6 bases). V was trimmed by 7 bases and J by 2 bases, leaving 11 bases between them. CDR1 is DFQATT, CDR2 SNEGSKA, per germline (reference sequence). The CDR3 has 12 amino acids. DNA for the CDR3: TGCAGTGGCGCGGACAGAAACTATGGCTACACCTTC. Amino acid sequence: CSGADRNYGYTF.

The rearrangement uses TRBV14 and TRBJ2-1, with a tentative D call TRBD1 (6 bases). CDR3 size: 14 residues. Germline V CDR1 and CDR2: SGHDN, FVKESK. With 6 bases removed from V and 8 bases from J, the gap between germline ends came to 17 bases. CDR3 nucleotides: TGTGCCAGCAGACCCACAACAGGGATGGATGAGCAGTTCTTC. Translation gives CASRPTTGMDEQFF. The full variable domain, its missing parts supplied by reference TRBV14 and TRBJ2-1, is EAGVTQFPSHSVIEKGQTVTLRCDPISGHDNLYWYRRVMGKEIKFLLHFVKESKQDESGMPNNRFLAERTGGTYSTLKVQPAELEDSGVYFCASRPTTGMDEQFFGPGTRLTVL.

V gene TRBV4-1 combines with J gene TRBJ2-1, with D perhaps TRBD2 (6 bases). This CDR3 region has 16 residues. Germline loops: CDR1 MGHRA, CDR2 YSYEKL. V shed 5 bases and J shed 9 bases, with 23 bases lying between them. The CDR3 DNA reads TGCGCCAGCAGCAAATCTCCCGTCGGGAGTCAGGGTGAGCAGTTCTTC. Its protein is CASSKSPVGSQGEQFF.

This chain uses TRBV21-1 with TRBJ2-7; no check of the table's D call, TRBD2, against the DNA was made. TRBV21-1 is classified as a pseudogene. The CDR3 totals 14 residues. CDR3 protein: CASSKEWALNPQYF. CDR3 coding DNA: TGTGCCAGCAGCAAAGAGTGGGCCCTGAACCCACAGTACTTC.

V is TRBV15 and J is TRBJ2-3, with unresolved D. The CDR3 length is 14 residues. Germline V gene lookup returns CDR1 LNHNV and CDR2 YYDKDF (reference sequence). V lost 3 bases and J 4 bases, leaving 11 bases between the germline ends. The CDR3 nucleotides are TGTGCCACCAGCAGGCGAACTATGGCAGATACGCAGTATTTT. The encoded protein is CATSRRTMADTQYF.

This chain uses TRBV3-1 with TRBJ2-1; D gene uncertain. Germline CDR1 and CDR2: LGHDT and YNNKEL (reference sequence). This CDR3 is 14 amino acids long. V was cut by 3 bases and J by 8 bases, with 14 bases left in between. The CDR3 region is CASSHLGSNDEQFF. The CDR3 DNA sequence: TGTGCCAGCAGCCACCTAGGGTCAAACGATGAGCAGTTCTTC.

This chain connects TRBV20-1 to TRBJ1-4; D possibly corresponds to TRBD1 (5 bases). CDR3 length equals 15 residues. V lost 0 bases and J 8 bases, leaving 16 bases between the germline ends. Germline loops: CDR1 DFQATT, CDR2 SNEGSKA (reference sequence). The CDR3 DNA reads as TGCAGTGCTAGAGATCGGGGCGGAGGGAGGGAAAAACTGTTTTTT. It codes for CSARDRGGGREKLFF.

The rearrangement uses TRBV30 and TRBJ1-1, with TRBD1 as a possible D gene (5 bases). V lost 3 bases to trimming and J lost 4 bases, with 9 bases between them. Germline loops: CDR1 GTSNPN, CDR2 SVGIG (reference sequence). The CDR3 contains 12 residues. The CDR3 DNA sequence: TGTGCCTGGAGACTGACAGTCACTGAAGCTTTCTTT. Residues: CAWRLTVTEAFF.

The chain has TRBV25-1 and TRBJ1-1; tentative D call: TRBD1 (5 bases). V was shortened by 0 bases and J by 5 bases, with 13 bases between the two germline ends. Germline CDR1 and CDR2: MGHDK and SYGVNS. CDR3 length: 15 amino acids. The CDR3 spells CASSEYGGGGTEAFF. CDR3 nucleotide sequence: TGTGCCAGCAGTGAATACGGGGGGGGTGGTACTGAAGCTTTCTTT.

V and J are TRBV12-3 or TRBV12-4 and TRBJ1-1, with D perhaps TRBD1 (6 bases). The V gene lost 6 bases and the J gene lost 10 bases, with 15 bases spanning the gap. CDR3 length: 12 amino acids. The CDR3 loop reads CASSKGGIGAFF. CDR3 coding DNA: TGTGCCAGCAGCAAAGGGGGGATCGGAGCTTTCTTT.

V and J are TRBV27 and TRBJ2-5; the D is unclear. The germline V gene encodes CDR1 MNHEY and CDR2 SMNVEV (reference sequence). The CDR3 loop spans 12 amino acids. V lost 4 bases to trimming and J lost 7 bases, with 10 bases between them. The CDR3 here is CASSSPPGTQYF. Here the CDR3 DNA reads TGTGCCAGCAGTTCCCCCCCCGGGACCCAGTACTTC.

The chain is built from TRBV4-1 and TRBJ1-2; no clear D. CDR1 is MGHRA, CDR2 YSYEKL, per germline. The ends were cut back, 0 bases at V and 9 bases at J, with 20 bases in the middle. The CDR3 contains 16 residues. CDR3 residues: CASSQDWAGRGGSYTF. The CDR3 coding sequence is TGCGCCAGCAGCCAAGATTGGGCAGGACGGGGTGGTAGCTACACCTTC.

The chain combines TRBV5-1 with TRBJ1-2; D not certain. CDR3 length: 13 amino acids. CDR1 is SGHRS and CDR2 is YFSETQ in the germline V gene. Trimming shortened V by 0 bases and J by 3 bases, and 6 bases separated the two germline ends. CDR3 nucleotides: TGCGCCAGCAGCTTGGACAGCGACTATGGCTACACCTTC. It specifies CASSLDSDYGYTF.

This clonotype was recorded once. The chain links TRBV5-1 to TRBJ2-5, with D perhaps TRBD2 (6 bases). Germline loops: CDR1 SGHRS, CDR2 YFSETQ. The CDR3 sequence is 14 residues long. The ends were cut back, 0 bases at V and 4 bases at J, with 10 bases in the middle. CDR3 DNA sequence: TGCGCCAGCAGCTTGGGCGGGGAAAGAGAGACCCAGTACTTC. Amino acid sequence: CASSLGGERETQYF.